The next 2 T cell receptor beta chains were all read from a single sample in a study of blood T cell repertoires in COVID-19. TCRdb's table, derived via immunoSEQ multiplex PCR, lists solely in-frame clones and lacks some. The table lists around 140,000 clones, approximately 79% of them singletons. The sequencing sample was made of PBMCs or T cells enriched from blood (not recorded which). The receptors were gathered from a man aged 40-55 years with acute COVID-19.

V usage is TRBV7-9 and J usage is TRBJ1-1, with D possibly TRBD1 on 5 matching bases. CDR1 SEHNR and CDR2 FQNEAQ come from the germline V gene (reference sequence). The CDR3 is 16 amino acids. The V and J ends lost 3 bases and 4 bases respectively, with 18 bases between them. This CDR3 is CASSFGAGHMGTEAFF. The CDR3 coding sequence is TGTGCCAGCAGCTTTGGGGCAGGGCATATGGGCACTGAAGCTTTCTTT.

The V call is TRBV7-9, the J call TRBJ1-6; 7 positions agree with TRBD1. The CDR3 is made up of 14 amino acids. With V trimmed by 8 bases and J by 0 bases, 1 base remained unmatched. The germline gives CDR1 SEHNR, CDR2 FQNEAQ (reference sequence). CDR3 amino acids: CASGQDSYNSPLHF. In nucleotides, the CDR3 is TGTGCCAGCGGACAGGACTCCTATAATTCACCCCTCCACTTT.